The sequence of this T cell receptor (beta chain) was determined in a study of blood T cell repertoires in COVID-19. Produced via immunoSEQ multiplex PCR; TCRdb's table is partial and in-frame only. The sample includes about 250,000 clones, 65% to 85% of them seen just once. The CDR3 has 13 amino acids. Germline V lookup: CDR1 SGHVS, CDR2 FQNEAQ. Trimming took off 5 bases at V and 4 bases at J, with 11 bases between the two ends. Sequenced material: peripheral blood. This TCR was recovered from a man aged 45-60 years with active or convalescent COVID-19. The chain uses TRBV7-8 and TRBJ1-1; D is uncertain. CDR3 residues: CASSPAGSTEAFF. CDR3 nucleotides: TGTGCCAGCAGCCCCGCGGGTAGCACTGAAGCTTTCTTT.